These 22 T cell receptor beta chains were sequenced from one sample in a study of shared T cell receptors in the human thymus. Using immunoSEQ multiplex PCR, the repertoire was profiled, and TCRdb retains in-frame clones only, with some absent. Here the sample spans 640,000 or so clones, around 87% being singletons. The data were also submitted as part of a second study, on human thymus T cells.

The sample taken for sequencing was thymocytes. These receptors were obtained from a boy in the first two years of life with a congenital heart defect.

Of note for this clone: At one end, the junction sequence differs from germline, possibly due to a read error. The genes are TRBV7-2 and TRBJ1-2; D is undetermined. Germline V CDR1 and CDR2: SGHTA, FQGNSA. The CDR3 is made up of 8 amino acids. The CDR3 reads CASSPTSF. CDR3 sequence (DNA): TGTGCCAGCAGCCCTACCTCCTTC.

This chain links TRBV29-1 with TRBJ1-2; TRBD1 matches at 8 bases. This CDR3 has 14 amino acids. CDR1 and CDR2 from the germline V gene are SQVTM and ANQGSEA. V trimming: 4 bases; J trimming: 3 bases; junction bases outside the gene matches: 7. The CDR3 coding sequence is TGCAGCGTTGGATCCCTGACAGGGGACTATGGCTACACCTTC. Translation: CSVGSLTGDYGYTF.

The chain uses TRBV28 and TRBJ2-7, with a possible D match to TRBD2 (5 bases). V gave up 2 bases and J gave up 4 bases, with 18 bases separating them. CDR1 is MDHEN, CDR2 SYDVKM, per germline. CDR3 length: 16 amino acids. For the CDR3, the DNA is TGTGCCAGCAGTTTACCTCAACGGGGTACTCGTTACGAGCAGTACTTC. Its translation is CASSLPQRGTRYEQYF.

This clone turned up a few times. The rearrangement uses TRBV19 and TRBJ1-1; 8 bases are shared with TRBD1. The J segment lost 2 bases and the V segment lost 7 bases, leaving 6 bases of the junction unmatched. This CDR3 is built from 14 residues. Per germline, CDR1 LNHDA and CDR2 SQIVND (reference sequence). CDR3 sequence reads: CASTPTGANTEAFF. Here the CDR3 DNA reads TGTGCCAGTACCCCGACAGGGGCTAACACTGAAGCTTTCTTT.

This chain joins TRBV19 and TRBJ1-1; the match to TRBD1 covers 11 bases. CDR3 length equals 17 residues. Germline V gene lookup returns CDR1 LNHDA and CDR2 SQIVND (reference sequence). V shed 4 bases and J 1 base; nucleotides not matched to a gene: 8. CDR3 amino acids: CASSNGQGAISNTEAFF. In DNA form, the CDR3 reads TGTGCCAGTAGTAACGGACAGGGGGCAATCTCGAACACTGAAGCTTTCTTT.

The chain employs TRBV6-5 and TRBJ2-1; tentative D call: TRBD2 (6 bases). V dropped 6 bases and J dropped 3 bases, with 12 bases sitting between them. CDR1 and CDR2 (germline): MNHEY, SVGAGI. The CDR3 is made up of 14 amino acids. Here the CDR3 DNA reads TGTGCCAGCAGGGCTATAGCGGTCTACAATGAGCAGTTCTTC. Translated, it gives CASRAIAVYNEQFF.

The gene calls are TRBV5-4 and TRBJ2-3, with 8 bases that match TRBD2. Germline trimming cut 4 bases from V and 2 bases from J; bases unmatched to any gene: 21. This CDR3 is 20 amino acids long. Per the germline V gene, CDR1 is SGHNT and CDR2 is YYREEE (reference sequence). The CDR3 DNA sequence: TGTGCCAGCAGCATACGGGGGAGGACTAGCTTCGGCCCCACCACAGATACGCAGTATTTT. Residues: CASSIRGRTSFGPTTDTQYF.

This chain uses TRBV12-5 with TRBJ2-7; TRBD2 agrees at 7 bases. The CDR3 has 16 amino acids. The J segment lost 4 bases and the V segment lost 0 bases, leaving 9 bases of the junction unmatched. Germline V gives CDR1 LGHNT, CDR2 FRNRAP. The CDR3 DNA reads TGTGCTAGTGGTTTGGTCTCTAGCGGAGGAAAATACGAGCAGTACTTC. As protein: CASGLVSSGGKYEQYF.

The J gene is TRBJ2-1, the V gene TRBV10-3; 7 bases are a match to TRBD1. Germline lookup yields CDR1 ENHRY and CDR2 SYGVKD. Trimming took 6 bases from V and 7 from J; bases not matched to a gene: 3. CDR3 length equals 12 residues. The DNA for the CDR3 is TGTGCCATCAGACGACAGGGAAATGAGCAGTTCTTC. This gives the protein CAIRRQGNEQFF.

Remarks on this clone: The junction does not match germline at one end; this may be a read error. The chain uses TRBV14 and TRBJ2-5; 9 bases line up with TRBD1. Near its end, the DNA agrees better with TRBJ2-7, so the J call may be wrong. Germline values: CDR1 SGHDN, CDR2 FVKESK. This CDR3 has 23 amino acids. The CDR3 is CASSVRTWGITGGAKERGTEQYF. The CDR3 DNA sequence: TGTGCTAGCAGCGTCCGAACATGGGGGATTACAGGGGGCGCGAAAGAACGTGGCACCGAGCAGTACTTC.

A note on this clone: Other DNA sequences in the same sample also yield this CDR3. The V call is TRBV29-1, the J call TRBJ2-3, with D possibly matching TRBD2 (5 bases). Germline CDR1 SQVTM, CDR2 ANQGSEA. Trimming took off 3 bases at V and 0 bases at J, with 7 bases between the two ends. The length of the CDR3 is 13 residues. This CDR3 is CSVDRGSTDTQYF. The CDR3 DNA sequence: TGCAGCGTTGACCGAGGGAGCACAGATACGCAGTATTTT.

J is TRBJ2-3 and V is TRBV9, with D tentatively TRBD2 (6 bases). Trimming shortened V by 3 bases and J by 3 bases, and 17 bases separated the two germline ends. The CDR3 is made up of 16 amino acids. The germline V gene has CDR1 SGDLS and CDR2 YYNGEE. The CDR3 sequence is CASSENGGGVTDTQYF. The CDR3 nucleotides read TGTGCCAGCAGCGAAAATGGGGGAGGTGTTACAGATACGCAGTATTTT.

This clone has only one observation. The gene calls are TRBV11-3 and TRBJ1-1; 9 bases fit TRBD1. The V gene end was trimmed by 4 bases and the J gene end by 4 bases; junction bases not matched to a gene: 4. Germline V gene data show CDR1 as SGHNT and CDR2 as YENEEA. The CDR3 sequence is 14 residues long. Here the CDR3 reads CASSSGTGTTEAFF. The DNA for the CDR3 is TGTGCCAGCAGCTCGGGGACAGGGACCACTGAAGCTTTCTTT.

The V and J genes are TRBV3-1 (or the pseudogene TRBV3-2) and TRBJ2-7; D perhaps matches TRBD2 (7 bases). The CDR3 is 9 amino acids. CDR1 is LGHDT, CDR2 YNNKEL, per germline (reference sequence). In nucleotides, the CDR3 is TGTGCCAGCAGCAGGGGGGGTTGGGTC. This codes for CASSRGGWV.

The chain is built from TRBV11-2 and TRBJ2-7; 7 nucleotides agree with TRBD2. CDR3 length: 15 amino acids. Germline-derived CDR1 and CDR2 are SGHAT and FQNNGV. V shed 0 bases, J shed 3 bases, and the junction held 5 bases outside the gene matches. The CDR3 DNA sequence: TGTGCCAGCAGCTTAGATTTGGGGGGGGACTACGAGCAGTACTTC. This codes for CASSLDLGGDYEQYF.

V is TRBV28 and J is TRBJ2-1; 7 nucleotides match TRBD1. Germline V CDR1 and CDR2: MDHEN, SYDVKM. The V gene end was trimmed by 3 bases and the J gene end by 2 bases; junction bases not matched to a gene: 10. The CDR3 runs 17 residues. The CDR3 bases are TGTGCCAGCAGTTTTTTGCTCGCGAGGGGGCCCTACAATGAGCAGTTCTTC. Residues: CASSFLLARGPYNEQFF.

The chain recombines TRBV10-2 with TRBJ2-7; 12 bases line up with TRBD2. Germline-derived CDR1 and CDR2 are WSHSY and SAAADI. The CDR3 extends over 23 amino acids. Trimming took 8 bases from V and 3 from J; bases not matched to a gene: 32. DNA for the CDR3: TGCGCCAGCTACAGATCCCGGGACACCCGCTGGCTAGCGGGAGGGCGACCCATCTACGAGCAGTACTTC. Encoded protein: CASYRSRDTRWLAGGRPIYEQYF.

The chain uses TRBV15 and TRBJ2-1, with 9 bases identical to TRBD2. Unmatched junction bases numbered 16, after V lost 6 bases and J lost 10 bases. Germline V lookup: CDR1 LNHNV, CDR2 YYDKDF (reference sequence). The CDR3 loop spans 16 amino acids. CDR3 residues: CATSQGGRAWYSEQFF. Here the CDR3 DNA reads TGTGCCACCAGTCAAGGCGGGAGGGCCTGGTATTCCGAGCAGTTCTTC.

The chain carries TRBV15 and TRBJ2-7; 9 nucleotides align to TRBD1. With 5 bases clipped from V and 5 bases from J, the junction kept 10 bases outside the gene matches. Germline V gene data show CDR1 as LNHNV and CDR2 as YYDKDF (reference sequence). This CDR3 is built from 15 residues. The CDR3 sequence: CATSATGGLHDEQYF. CDR3 bases: TGTGCCACCAGCGCAACAGGGGGCTTGCACGACGAGCAGTACTTC.

This clone appeared once. The chain recombines TRBV30 with TRBJ2-7; 7 bases align to TRBD2. From germline, CDR1 is GTSNPN and CDR2 SVGIG (reference sequence). The V and J ends lost 3 bases and 0 bases, in that order; junction bases with no gene match: 8. This CDR3 region has 15 residues. CDR3 in DNA: TGTGCCTGGAGCGGGGCGGGGACTACCTCCTACGAGCAGTACTTC. This sequence encodes CAWSGAGTTSYEQYF.

The chain carries TRBV27 and TRBJ2-7; 10 bases match TRBD2. The germline CDR1 and CDR2 sequences are MNHEY and SMNVEV (reference sequence). This CDR3 spans 18 amino acids. J was trimmed by 0 bases and V by 0 bases; bases with no gene match: 8. The CDR3 loop is CASSLSGKLAGPSYEQYF. The CDR3 bases are TGTGCCAGCAGTTTATCGGGCAAACTAGCGGGGCCCTCCTACGAGCAGTACTTC.

The chain couples TRBV29-1 to TRBJ1-5; a weak D match, TRBD1 (5 bases). CDR3 size: 12 residues. Germline values: CDR1 SQVTM, CDR2 ANQGSEA. V lost 7 bases to trimming and J lost 2 bases, with 9 bases between them. CDR3 in DNA: TGCAGCGCGGGGGGAGGCAATCAGCCCCAGCATTTT. Translation gives CSAGGGNQPQHF.